Sequencing of this T cell receptor (beta chain) was carried out in a study of response to subunit inactivated influenza vaccine. V lost 2 bases, J lost 0 bases, and 9 bases stayed unmatched. Germline CDR1 and CDR2: LGHNA and YNFKEQ. This CDR3 region has 17 residues. TCRdb analysed the RT-PCR reads with MiXCR anew, one entry per CDR3 protein. The sample holds approximately 700,000 distinct CDR3 sequences, around a sixth seen once. Points from the study as a whole: It was suggested by the authors that few new T cells are recruited by each seasonal influenza vaccination.

As to this clonotype: Its antigen is unknown.

This clonotype was sampled from a man in his forties or fifties who received an inactivated influenza vaccine. Sequencing was performed on PBMCs from blood, taken about 12 days after vaccination. The chain uses TRBV4-2 and TRBJ2-5, with TRBD1 identical over 7 bases. In DNA form, the CDR3 reads TGTGCCAGCAGCCAATACGCTGGCAGGGGGTACCAAGAGACCCAGTACTTC. It translates to CASSQYAGRGYQETQYF.